Each of the 27 T cell receptor beta chains below was sequenced from the same sample in a study of cytomegalovirus exposure and HLA in healthy donors. PCR amplification relied on 60 Vbeta primers (plus 13 Jbeta primers). Sequencing was performed with immunoSEQ multiplex PCR; in TCRdb, only in-frame clones are kept and a portion is missing. The data hold tens of thousands of clones, with over 60% observed a single time. Specimen: PBMCs. These receptors were obtained from a man in his fifties or sixties in good health and CMV-seronegative.

This clone was detected a few times. This sequence joins TRBV19 and TRBJ1-1; D is unclear. The CDR3 is 16 residues long. Germline V CDR1 and CDR2: LNHDA, SQIVND (reference sequence). With 2 bases removed from V and 0 bases from J, the gap between germline ends came to 13 bases. The DNA for the CDR3 is TGTGCCAGTAGTATATTCATGTCCAACATGAACACTGAAGCTTTCTTT. As protein: CASSIFMSNMNTEAFF.

The V gene is TRBV6-5, the J gene TRBJ2-5; 7 nucleotides agree with TRBD1. The DNA end favors TRBJ2-7, so the J call may be wrong. CDR1 MNHEY and CDR2 SVGAGI come from the germline V gene. The CDR3 extends over 15 amino acids. CDR3 amino acids: CASSYSTTGWDEQYF. The CDR3 DNA reads as TGTGCCAGCAGTTACTCGACGACAGGGTGGGACGAGCAGTACTTC.

V gene TRBV11-2 combines with J gene TRBJ2-3; 9 bases line up with TRBD1. Per the germline V gene, CDR1 is SGHAT and CDR2 is FQNNGV. The V gene end was trimmed by 7 bases and the J gene end by 4 bases; junction bases not matched to a gene: 9. The CDR3 extends over 15 amino acids. CDR3: CASTRRTGDPDTQYF. DNA of the CDR3: TGTGCCAGCACCAGGCGGACAGGGGACCCAGATACGCAGTATTTT. The variable domain in full, with the rest retrieved from reference TRBV11-2 and TRBJ2-3, is EAGVAQSPRYKIIEKRQSVAFWCNPISGHATLYWYQQILGQGPKLLIQFQNNGVVDDSQLPKDRFSAERLKGVDSTLKIQPAKLEDSAVYLCASTRRTGDPDTQYFGPGTRLTVL.

The chain uses TRBV30 and TRBJ2-1; the match to TRBD1 covers 8 bases. This CDR3 is 14 amino acids long. Trimming took 2 bases from V and 8 from J; bases not matched to a gene: 8. Germline-derived CDR1 and CDR2 are GTSNPN and SVGIG (reference sequence). CDR3 sequence: CAWSLPQGAYEQFF. CDR3 nucleotide sequence: TGTGCCTGGAGTCTTCCTCAGGGGGCCTATGAGCAGTTCTTC.

The gene calls are TRBV7-6 and TRBJ1-4; D is perhaps TRBD1 (5 bases). CDR1 and CDR2 (germline): SGHVS, FNYEAQ. V lost 4 bases, J lost 8 bases, and 17 bases lay in between. The CDR3 extends over 15 amino acids. The CDR3 nucleotides read TGTGCCAGCAGCTCGGAGGGACGGTCTGCCGAAAAACTGTTTTTT. Translated, it gives CASSSEGRSAEKLFF.

This clone occurred a few times. The genes are TRBV7-9 and TRBJ2-1; 11 positions agree with TRBD2. CDR3 length: 15 residues. Germline-derived CDR1 and CDR2 are SEHNR and FQNEAQ (reference sequence). V lost 7 bases to trimming and J lost 2 bases; unmatched junction nucleotides: 4. CDR3 loop: CASIPTSGAYNEQFF. The CDR3 DNA is TGTGCCAGCATCCCGACTAGCGGGGCCTACAATGAGCAGTTCTTC.

The rearrangement joins TRBV10-3 to TRBJ2-7, with 8 nucleotides matching TRBD2. Germline trimming cut 7 bases from V and 4 bases from J; bases unmatched to any gene: 9. Germline CDR1 ENHRY, CDR2 SYGVKD. This CDR3 comprises 14 residues. The CDR3 nucleotides read TGTGCCATCAACCCGGGTAGCGGGGTTTACGAGCAGTACTTC. The encoded protein is CAINPGSGVYEQYF.

The J gene is TRBJ2-2, the V gene TRBV19, with D tentatively TRBD1 (6 bases). The CDR3 has 15 residues. CDR1 and CDR2 from the germline V gene are LNHDA and SQIVND (reference sequence). Trimming took off 6 bases at V and 1 base at J, with 12 bases between the two ends. For the CDR3, the DNA is TGTGCCAGTAGCTCAGGGGCGGTGAACACCGGGGAGCTGTTTTTT. Translation gives CASSSGAVNTGELFF.

The chain recombines TRBV7-8 with TRBJ2-5, with TRBD1 as a possible D gene (6 bases). The CDR3 spans 13 residues. V shed 5 bases and J shed 5 bases, with 12 bases lying between them. Germline assignment: CDR1 SGHVS and CDR2 FQNEAQ. The CDR3 sequence: CASSPTGPETQYF. In DNA, the CDR3 is TGTGCCAGCAGCCCAACAGGGCCGGAGACCCAGTACTTC.

This clone has a handful of counts. The V gene is TRBV5-4, the J gene TRBJ2-5, with 8 bases matching TRBD2. V was clipped by 0 bases and J by 5 bases; unmatched bases: 3. CDR3 length equals 14 residues. The germline V gene has CDR1 SGHNT and CDR2 YYREEE (reference sequence). This CDR3 reads CASSLDRGGETQYF. CDR3 in DNA: TGTGCCAGCAGCTTGGATCGGGGGGGGGAGACCCAGTACTTC.

As to this clone: A read error may produce the germline difference seen at one junction end. The rearrangement uses TRBV7-9 and TRBJ1-3; TRBD1 agrees at 11 bases. CDR1 and CDR2 from the germline V gene are SEHNR and FQNEAQ (reference sequence). The CDR3 spans 16 residues. Written as DNA, the CDR3 is TGTTCCAGCAGCCCAAGGACAGGGGGCCCTGGAAACACCATATATTTT. Its translation is CSSSPRTGGPGNTIYF.

As DNA, the CDR3 is TGTGCCAGCAGTAGAGCCTACGAGCAGTACTTC. It specifies CASSRAYEQYF. V usage is TRBV6-1 and J usage is TRBJ2-7; D not certain. Trimming stripped 5 bases from V and 2 bases from J, with 4 bases between. CDR1 and CDR2 from the germline V gene are MNHNS and SASEGT. CDR3 length equals 11 residues.

This rearrangement joins TRBV5-5 to TRBJ1-3; a weak D match, TRBD1 (5 bases). V lost 0 bases and J lost 4, with 14 bases in between. Germline V gene data show CDR1 as SGHKS and CDR2 as YYEKEE (reference sequence). CDR3 length: 16 residues. The CDR3 coding sequence is TGTGCCAGCAGCTTGGAACAGGCAGTTCTAGGAAACACCATATATTTT. The encoded protein is CASSLEQAVLGNTIYF.

The V and J genes are TRBV10-3 and TRBJ2-7; 7 bases are a match to TRBD2. The length of the CDR3 is 13 residues. The V and J ends lost 4 bases and 1 base, in that order; junction bases with no gene match: 1. Germline V gene lookup returns CDR1 ENHRY and CDR2 SYGVKD. The CDR3 DNA follows: TGTGCCATCAGTGGAGCGGGGTCCTACGAGCAGTACTTC. Amino acid sequence: CAISGAGSYEQYF.

About this clone: The same CDR3 also results from other DNA sequences found in this sample. V is TRBV30 and J is TRBJ2-7, with 8 bases matching TRBD1. This CDR3 comprises 15 residues. Germline CDR1 GTSNPN, CDR2 SVGIG (reference sequence). After removal of 0 bases from V and 0 bases from J, the junction contained 4 bases not matched to a gene. CDR3 sequence reads: CAWSVPGGASYEQYF. In nucleotides, the CDR3 is TGTGCCTGGAGTGTCCCAGGGGGCGCCTCCTACGAGCAGTACTTC. Full variable domain (remainder filled in from reference TRBV30 and TRBJ2-7): SQTIHQWPATLVQPVGSPLSLECTVEGTSNPNLYWYRQAAGRGLQLLFYSVGIGQISSEVPQNLSASRPQDRQFILSSKKLLLSDSGFYLCAWSVPGGASYEQYFGPGTRLTVT.

The chain carries TRBV7-3 and TRBJ1-1, with a weak D call TRBD1 (6 bases). Trimming pared 8 bases from V and 7 bases from J, leaving 20 bases between. From germline, CDR1 is SGHTA and CDR2 FQGTGA. This CDR3 has 14 residues. This CDR3 is CASSAFAGAGEAFF. The CDR3 DNA reads as TGTGCCAGCTCGGCGTTCGCGGGGGCCGGTGAAGCTTTCTTT.

This chain joins TRBV19 and TRBJ2-7; D perhaps matches TRBD2 (5 bases). This CDR3 is built from 14 residues. The ends were cut back, 5 bases at V and 6 bases at J, with 17 bases in the middle. In germline, CDR1 is LNHDA, CDR2 SQIVND (reference sequence). DNA for the CDR3: TGTGCCAGTAGTCCTTCGGGCGGGTTCGCCGAGCAGTACTTC. Protein product: CASSPSGGFAEQYF.

The genes are TRBV6-5 and TRBJ2-4; TRBD2 is a possible D gene (6 bases). With 3 bases removed from V and 3 bases from J, the gap between germline ends came to 12 bases. CDR3 size: 15 residues. Germline V gene sequence: CDR1 MNHEY, CDR2 SVGAGI. The CDR3 nucleotides read TGTGCCAGCAGTTATGGGGGGAATGACAAAAACATTCAGTACTTC. Protein: CASSYGGNDKNIQYF.

This rearrangement joins TRBV5-1 to TRBJ2-3, with TRBD2 matching over 11 bases. Germline V lookup: CDR1 SGHRS, CDR2 YFSETQ. The trim removed 0 bases at V and 6 bases at J, leaving 0 bases unmatched. This CDR3 is built from 14 residues. CDR3 nucleotides: TGCGCCAGCAGCTTGGCTAGCGGGGGGGATACGCAGTATTTT. It yields the protein CASSLASGGDTQYF.

The chain's CDR3 is CAISDGGFSGGNTIYF. The CDR3 DNA reads as TGTGCCATCAGTGACGGGGGATTTTCGGGGGGAAACACCATATATTTT. The chain recombines TRBV10-3 with TRBJ1-3, with D possibly TRBD1 on 5 matching bases. Germline assignment: CDR1 ENHRY and CDR2 SYGVKD. V shed 3 bases and J shed 4 bases, with 16 bases lying between them. This CDR3 spans 16 amino acids.

The chain has TRBV6-6 and TRBJ2-2; TRBD1 aligns across 7 bases. The CDR3 runs 13 residues. V was pared by 8 bases and J by 5 bases, with 5 bases of the junction left unmatched. The germline V gene encodes CDR1 MNHNY and CDR2 SVGAGI (reference sequence). As DNA, the CDR3 is TGTGCCAGCTCCGGGACAGATACCGGGGAGCTGTTTTTT. This codes for CASSGTDTGELFF.

The V call is TRBV2, the J call TRBJ2-4; 8 bases line up with TRBD1. The CDR3 covers 17 residues. Germline V CDR1 and CDR2: SNHLY, FYNNEI. Trimming at V came to 3 bases and at J to 1 base, leaving 8 bases not matched to a gene. The CDR3 loop is CASSEITGGTAKNIQYF. CDR3 nucleotide sequence: TGTGCCAGCAGTGAGATAACAGGGGGGACTGCCAAAAACATTCAGTACTTC.

The rearrangement uses TRBV7-9 and TRBJ2-1; 7 bases align to TRBD2. Germline V lookup: CDR1 SEHNR, CDR2 FQNEAQ (reference sequence). V dropped 5 bases and J dropped 10; count of bases not matched to a gene: 8. The CDR3 contains 13 residues. This CDR3 is CASSTGGYDEQFF. CDR3 nucleotide sequence: TGTGCCAGCAGCACGGGAGGTTATGACGAGCAGTTCTTC.

This chain joins TRBV5-6 and TRBJ2-7; 8 bases agree with TRBD1. This CDR3 has 14 amino acids. V was clipped by 0 bases and J by 3 bases; unmatched bases: 2. The germline V gene encodes CDR1 SGHDT and CDR2 YYEEEE. CDR3 residues: CASSLGTGFYEQYF. The CDR3 coding sequence is TGTGCCAGCAGCTTGGGGACAGGGTTCTACGAGCAGTACTTC.

The chain is built from TRBV18 and TRBJ2-5; D is perhaps TRBD1 (6 bases). The CDR3 runs 15 residues. V was pared by 0 bases and J by 1 base, with 9 bases between. The germline V gene encodes CDR1 KGHSH and CDR2 LQKENI. The CDR3: CASSPPDSFQETQYF. CDR3 DNA sequence: TGTGCCAGCTCACCACCGGACAGCTTCCAAGAGACCCAGTACTTC.

The chain combines TRBV9 with TRBJ1-2; D perhaps matches TRBD1 (5 bases). CDR1 and CDR2 from the germline V gene are SGDLS and YYNGEE. V was shortened by 4 bases and J by 7 bases, with 14 bases between the two germline ends. This CDR3 has 13 amino acids. The CDR3 nucleotides read TGTGCCAGCAGCCCCACCGGGGGGGGTGGCTACACCTTC. Translated: CASSPTGGGGYTF.

V and J are TRBV27 and TRBJ1-5; D not certain. V was shortened by 5 bases and J by 3 bases, with 11 bases between the two germline ends. Germline CDR1 reads MNHEY; CDR2 reads SMNVEV (reference sequence). The CDR3 sequence is 14 residues long. DNA of the CDR3: TGTGCCAGCAGTCCCACAGAACCCAATCAGCCCCAGCATTTT. Protein sequence: CASSPTEPNQPQHF.